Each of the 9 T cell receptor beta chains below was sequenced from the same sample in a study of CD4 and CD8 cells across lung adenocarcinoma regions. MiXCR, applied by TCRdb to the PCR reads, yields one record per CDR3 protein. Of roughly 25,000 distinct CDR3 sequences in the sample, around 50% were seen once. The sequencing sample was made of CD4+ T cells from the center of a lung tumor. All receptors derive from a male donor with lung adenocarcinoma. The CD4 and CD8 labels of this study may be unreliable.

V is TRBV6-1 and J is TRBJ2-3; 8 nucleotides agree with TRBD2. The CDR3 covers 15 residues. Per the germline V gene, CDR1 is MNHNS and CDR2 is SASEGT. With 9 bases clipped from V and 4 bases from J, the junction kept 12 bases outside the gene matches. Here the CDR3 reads CARGEGSGSPDTQYF. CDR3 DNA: TGTGCCAGGGGTGAAGGGAGCGGGAGCCCAGATACGCAGTATTTT.

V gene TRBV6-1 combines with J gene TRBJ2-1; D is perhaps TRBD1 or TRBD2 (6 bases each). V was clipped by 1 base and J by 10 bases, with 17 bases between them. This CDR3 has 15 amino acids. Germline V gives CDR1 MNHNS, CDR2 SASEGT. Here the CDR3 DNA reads TGTGCCAGCAGTGAAGGGGGGGACACCACCTACGAGCAGTTCTTC. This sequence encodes CASSEGGDTTYEQFF.

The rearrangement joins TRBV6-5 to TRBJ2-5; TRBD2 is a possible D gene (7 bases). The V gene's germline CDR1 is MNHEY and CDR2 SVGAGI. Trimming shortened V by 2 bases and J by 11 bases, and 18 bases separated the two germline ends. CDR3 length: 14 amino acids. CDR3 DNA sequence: TGTGCCAGCAGTTACACTCAAGGGGGGGGGGAGCAGTACTTC. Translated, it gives CASSYTQGGGEQYF.

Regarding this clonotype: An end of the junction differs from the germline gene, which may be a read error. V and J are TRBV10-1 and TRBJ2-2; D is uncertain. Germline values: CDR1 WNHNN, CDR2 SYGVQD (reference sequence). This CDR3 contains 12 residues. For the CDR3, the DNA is TGCGCCAGCGGGCTGAGCACCGGTGAGCTGTTTTTT. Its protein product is CASGLSTGELFF.

CDR3 protein: CASSQYTGELFF. DNA of the CDR3: TGTGCCAGCAGCCAATACACCGGGGAGCTGTTTTTT. This rearrangement joins TRBV7-2 to TRBJ2-2; no clear D. The CDR3 has 12 amino acids. V lost 5 bases, J lost 3 bases, and 4 bases lay in between. Germline CDR1 reads SGHTA; CDR2 reads FQGNSA. Variable domain in full (rest from reference TRBV7-2 and TRBJ2-2): GAGVSQSPSNKVTEKGKDVELRCDPISGHTALYWYRQSLGQGLEFLIYFQGNSAPDKSGLPSDRFSAERTGGSVSTLTIQRTQQEDSAVYLCASSQYTGELFFGEGSRLTVL.

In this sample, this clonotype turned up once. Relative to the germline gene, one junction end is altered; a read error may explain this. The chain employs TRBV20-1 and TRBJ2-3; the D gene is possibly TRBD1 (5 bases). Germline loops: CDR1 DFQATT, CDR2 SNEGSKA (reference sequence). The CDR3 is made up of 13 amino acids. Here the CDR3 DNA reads TGCAGTGCTAAGGACAAGATCACAGATACGCAGTATTTC. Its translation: CSAKDKITDTQYF.

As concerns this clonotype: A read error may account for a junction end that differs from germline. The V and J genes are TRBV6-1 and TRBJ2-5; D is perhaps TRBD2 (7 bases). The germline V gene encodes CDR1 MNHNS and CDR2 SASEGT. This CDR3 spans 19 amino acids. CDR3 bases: TGTGCCAGCAGTGAATTCGCGGGGAGGGGGGTCTGTGACCAAGAGATCCAGTACTTC. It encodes CASSEFAGRGVCDQEIQYF.

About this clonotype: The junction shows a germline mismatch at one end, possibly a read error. The CDR3 bases are TGTGCCAGCAGTTACAGGACTGCGACAAACGCCCAGTATTTC. Its protein is CASSYRTATNAQYF. The chain joins TRBV6-5 to TRBJ2-3; D might be TRBD2 (5 bases). Per the germline V gene, CDR1 is MNHEY and CDR2 is SVGAGI. This CDR3 is 14 amino acids long.

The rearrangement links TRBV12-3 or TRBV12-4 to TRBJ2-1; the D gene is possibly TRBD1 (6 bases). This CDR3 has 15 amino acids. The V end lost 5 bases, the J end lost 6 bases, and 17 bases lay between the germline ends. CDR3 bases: TGTGCCAGCAGTACCGATACAGGGTTTGGCAATGAGCAGTTCTTC. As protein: CASSTDTGFGNEQFF.